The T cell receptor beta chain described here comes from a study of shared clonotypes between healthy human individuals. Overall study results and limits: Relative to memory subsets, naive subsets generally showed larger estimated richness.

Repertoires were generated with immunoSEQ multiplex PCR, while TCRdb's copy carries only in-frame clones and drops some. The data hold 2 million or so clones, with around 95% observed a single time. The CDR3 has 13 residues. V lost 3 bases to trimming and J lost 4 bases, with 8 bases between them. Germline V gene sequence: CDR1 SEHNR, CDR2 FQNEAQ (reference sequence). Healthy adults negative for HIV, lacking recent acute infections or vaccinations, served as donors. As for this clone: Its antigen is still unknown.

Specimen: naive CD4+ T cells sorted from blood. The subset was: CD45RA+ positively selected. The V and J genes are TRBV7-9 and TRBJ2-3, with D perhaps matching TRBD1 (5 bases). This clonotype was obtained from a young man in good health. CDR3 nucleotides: TGTGCCAGCAGCTTTCAGGGTGCAGATACGCAGTATTTT. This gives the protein CASSFQGADTQYF.